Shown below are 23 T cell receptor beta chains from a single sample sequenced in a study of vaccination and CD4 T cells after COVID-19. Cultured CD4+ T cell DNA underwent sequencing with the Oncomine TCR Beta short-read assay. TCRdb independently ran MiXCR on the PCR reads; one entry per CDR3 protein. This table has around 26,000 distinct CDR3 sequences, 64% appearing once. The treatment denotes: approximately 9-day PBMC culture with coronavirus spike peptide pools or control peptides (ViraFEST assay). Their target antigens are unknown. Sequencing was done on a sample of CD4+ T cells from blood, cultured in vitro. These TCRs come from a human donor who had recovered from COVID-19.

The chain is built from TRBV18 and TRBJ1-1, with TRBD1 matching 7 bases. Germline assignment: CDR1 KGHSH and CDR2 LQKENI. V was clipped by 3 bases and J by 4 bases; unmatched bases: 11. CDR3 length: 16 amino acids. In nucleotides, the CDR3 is TGTGCCAGCTCACCCCAAAAGGGGGCAGGAGGCACTGAAGCTTTCTTT. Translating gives CASSPQKGAGGTEAFF.

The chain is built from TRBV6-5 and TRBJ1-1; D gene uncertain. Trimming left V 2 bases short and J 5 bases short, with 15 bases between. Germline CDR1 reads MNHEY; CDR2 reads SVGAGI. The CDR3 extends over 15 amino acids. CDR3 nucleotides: TGTGCCAGCAGTTACGGCACTGGTCGCACAACTGAAGCTTTCTTT. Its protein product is CASSYGTGRTTEAFF.

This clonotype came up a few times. Here the CDR3 reads CASSLVGGGSGNTIYF. The CDR3 DNA reads TGTGCCAGCAGCTTAGTAGGCGGGGGCTCTGGAAACACCATATATTTT. The V and J genes are TRBV7-2 and TRBJ1-3; D is perhaps TRBD1 (5 bases). The germline gives CDR1 SGHTA, CDR2 FQGNSA. Trimming shortened V by 1 base and J by 0 bases, and 10 bases separated the two germline ends. The CDR3 runs 16 residues.

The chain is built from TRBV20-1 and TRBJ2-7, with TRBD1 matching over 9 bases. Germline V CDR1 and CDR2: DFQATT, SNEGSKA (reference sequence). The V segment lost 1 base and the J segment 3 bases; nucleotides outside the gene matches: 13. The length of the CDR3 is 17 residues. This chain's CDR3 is CSARVLLQGDRVYEQYF. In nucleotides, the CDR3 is TGCAGTGCTAGAGTCCTCCTACAGGGGGACAGGGTCTACGAGCAGTACTTC.

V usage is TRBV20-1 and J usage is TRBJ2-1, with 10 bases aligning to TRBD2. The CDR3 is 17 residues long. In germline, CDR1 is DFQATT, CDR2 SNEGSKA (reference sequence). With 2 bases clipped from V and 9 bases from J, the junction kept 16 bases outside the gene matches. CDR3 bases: TGCAGTGCTAGACCCCAGGGGGCTAGCGGGAGTCATGGTGAGCAGTTCTTC. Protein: CSARPQGASGSHGEQFF.

This CDR3 is CASVTGSANTGELFF. CDR3 sequence (DNA): TGTGCCAGCGTGACAGGTTCGGCGAACACCGGGGAGCTGTTTTTT. The gene calls are TRBV21-1 and TRBJ2-2; no check of the table's D call, TRBD1, against the DNA was made. TRBV21-1 is classified as a pseudogene. This CDR3 comprises 15 residues.

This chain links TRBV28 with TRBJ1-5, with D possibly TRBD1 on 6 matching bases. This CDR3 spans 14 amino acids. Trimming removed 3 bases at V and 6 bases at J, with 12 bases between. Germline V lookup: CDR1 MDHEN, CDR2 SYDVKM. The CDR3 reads CASSFLGGGQPQHF. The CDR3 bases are TGTGCCAGCAGTTTTTTAGGGGGTGGTCAGCCCCAGCATTTT. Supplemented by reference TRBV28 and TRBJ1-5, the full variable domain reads DVKVTQSSRYLVKRTGEKVFLECVQDMDHENMFWYRQDPGLGLRLIYFSYDVKMKEKGDIPEGYSVSREKKERFSLILESASTNQTSMYLCASSFLGGGQPQHFGDGTRLSIL.

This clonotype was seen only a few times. CDR3 nucleotide sequence: TGTGCCAGCACTCTCCGACGGACGGAAACCTACGAGCAGTACTTC. Its translation: CASTLRRTETYEQYF. The chain uses TRBV6-1 and TRBJ2-7, with D unclear. Germline lookup yields CDR1 MNHNS and CDR2 SASEGT. V was trimmed by 7 bases and J by 2 bases, leaving 18 bases between them. The CDR3 covers 15 residues.

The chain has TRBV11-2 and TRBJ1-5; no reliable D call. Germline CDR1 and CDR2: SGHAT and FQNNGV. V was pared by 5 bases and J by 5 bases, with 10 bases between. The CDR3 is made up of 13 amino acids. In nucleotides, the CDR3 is TGTGCCAGCAGCCGGAACATGGATCAGCCCCAGCATTTT. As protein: CASSRNMDQPQHF.

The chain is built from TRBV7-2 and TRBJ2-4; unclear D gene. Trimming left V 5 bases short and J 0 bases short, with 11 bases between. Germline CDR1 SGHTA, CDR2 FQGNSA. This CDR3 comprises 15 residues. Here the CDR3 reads CASSENRVAKNIQYF. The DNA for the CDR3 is TGTGCCAGCAGCGAGAATCGTGTAGCCAAAAACATTCAGTACTTC.

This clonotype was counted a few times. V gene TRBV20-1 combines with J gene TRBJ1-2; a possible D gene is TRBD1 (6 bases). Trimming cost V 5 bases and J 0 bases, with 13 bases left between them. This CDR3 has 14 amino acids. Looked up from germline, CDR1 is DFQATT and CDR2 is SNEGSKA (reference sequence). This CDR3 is CSASDRTSNYGYTF. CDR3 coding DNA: TGCAGTGCTTCCGACAGGACCTCTAACTATGGCTACACCTTC.

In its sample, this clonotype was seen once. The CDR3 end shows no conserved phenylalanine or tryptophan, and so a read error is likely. The CDR3: CASSPDSNHKPQHL. The CDR3 DNA reads as TGTGCCAGCAGTCCCGACAGTAACCATAAGCCCCAGCATTTA. The gene calls are TRBV6-2 or TRBV6-3 and TRBJ1-5; D perhaps matches TRBD1 (5 bases). Germline CDR1 reads MNHEY; CDR2 reads SVGEGT. Trimming stripped 5 bases from V and 8 bases from J, with 16 bases between. The CDR3 length is 14 residues.

The CDR3 coding sequence is TGCAGTGCTGAAGGGCCCAGAACGAGCGAGCAGTACTTC. Amino acids: CSAEGPRTSEQYF. V usage is TRBV20-1 and J usage is TRBJ2-7; D is ambiguous. This CDR3 is built from 13 residues. Per the germline V gene, CDR1 is DFQATT and CDR2 is SNEGSKA (reference sequence). V was clipped by 5 bases and J by 6 bases, with 17 bases between them.

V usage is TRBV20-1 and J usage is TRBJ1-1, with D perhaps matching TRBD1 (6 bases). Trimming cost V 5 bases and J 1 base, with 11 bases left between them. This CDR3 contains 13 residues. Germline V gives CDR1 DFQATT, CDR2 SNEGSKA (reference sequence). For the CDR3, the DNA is TGCAGTGCTCTGTGGACAGCGAACACTGAAGCTTTCTTT. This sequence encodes CSALWTANTEAFF.

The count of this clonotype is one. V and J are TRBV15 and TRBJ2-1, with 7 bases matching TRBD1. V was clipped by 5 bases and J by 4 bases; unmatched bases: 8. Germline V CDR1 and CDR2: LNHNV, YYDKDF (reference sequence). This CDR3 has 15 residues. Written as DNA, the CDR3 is TGTGCCACCAGCGAATGGACAGGTATATACAATGAGCAGTTCTTC. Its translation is CATSEWTGIYNEQFF.

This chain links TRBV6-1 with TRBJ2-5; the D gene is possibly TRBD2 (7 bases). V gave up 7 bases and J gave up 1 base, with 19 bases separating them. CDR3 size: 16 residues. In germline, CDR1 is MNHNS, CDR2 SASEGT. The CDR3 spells CASMRGGSASQETQYF. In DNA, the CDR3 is TGTGCCAGCATGAGGGGGGGTAGCGCCTCCCAAGAGACCCAGTACTTC.

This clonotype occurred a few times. The CDR3 region has the DNA TGTGCCAGTAGTCAAGACAGGGACATAGGTGGCTACACCTTC. Translating gives CASSQDRDIGGYTF. The chain carries TRBV19 and TRBJ1-2, with 7 bases fitting TRBD1. The V gene end was trimmed by 5 bases and the J gene end by 7 bases; junction bases not matched to a gene: 10. CDR1 is LNHDA, CDR2 SQIVND, per germline (reference sequence). This CDR3 region has 14 residues.

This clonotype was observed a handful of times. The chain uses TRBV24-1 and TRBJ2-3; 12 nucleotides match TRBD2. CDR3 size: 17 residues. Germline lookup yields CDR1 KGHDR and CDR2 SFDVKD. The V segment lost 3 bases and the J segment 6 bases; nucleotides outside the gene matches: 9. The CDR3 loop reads CATSDKLAGGFLDTQYF. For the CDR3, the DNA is TGTGCCACCAGTGATAAACTAGCGGGAGGTTTTTTGGATACGCAGTATTTT.

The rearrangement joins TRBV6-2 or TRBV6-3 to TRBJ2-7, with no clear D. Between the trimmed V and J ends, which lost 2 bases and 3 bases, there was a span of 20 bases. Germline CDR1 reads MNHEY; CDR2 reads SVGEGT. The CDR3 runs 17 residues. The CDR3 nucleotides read TGTGCCAGCAGTTACCCCCGGACCCGAGCCTTGGGCTACGAGCAGTACTTC. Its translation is CASSYPRTRALGYEQYF.

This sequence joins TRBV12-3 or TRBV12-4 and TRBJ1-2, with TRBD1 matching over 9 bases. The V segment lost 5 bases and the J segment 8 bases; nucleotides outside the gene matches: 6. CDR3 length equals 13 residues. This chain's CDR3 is CASSAGTGNGYTF. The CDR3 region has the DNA TGTGCCAGCAGTGCTGGGACAGGGAACGGCTACACCTTC.

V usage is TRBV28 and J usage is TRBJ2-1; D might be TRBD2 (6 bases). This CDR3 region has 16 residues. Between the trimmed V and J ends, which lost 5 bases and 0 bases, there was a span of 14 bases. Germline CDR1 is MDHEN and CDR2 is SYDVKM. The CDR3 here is CASSEGLAYSYNEQFF. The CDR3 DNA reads TGTGCCAGCAGTGAGGGGCTAGCGTACTCCTACAATGAGCAGTTCTTC.

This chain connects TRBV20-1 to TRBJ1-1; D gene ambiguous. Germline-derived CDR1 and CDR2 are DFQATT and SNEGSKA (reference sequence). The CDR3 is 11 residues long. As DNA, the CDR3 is TGCAGAAATAGGATGAACACTGAAGCTTTCTTT. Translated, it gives CRNRMNTEAFF.

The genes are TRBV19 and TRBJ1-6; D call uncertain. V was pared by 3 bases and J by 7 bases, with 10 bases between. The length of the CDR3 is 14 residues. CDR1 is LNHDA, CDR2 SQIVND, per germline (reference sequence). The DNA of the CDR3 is TGTGCCAGTAGTATGCAGGAAAGGAATTCACCCCTCCACTTT. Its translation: CASSMQERNSPLHF.